Here is one T cell receptor beta chain with its context. In the original processing: Amplifying reference gene primers gave estimates of nucleated cell counts. Repertoires were generated with immunoSEQ multiplex PCR, while TCRdb's copy carries only in-frame clones and drops some. V, J and clone size reflect that table, while D and trimming were determined from the DNA. Among 340,000 or so clones listed, more than 70% were seen once. The data originate from a study of blood T cell repertoires in COVID-19. Study overall: PBMCs, B-cell-depleted T cells, or T cells provided the cDNA or gDNA that made up the material.

CDR1 and CDR2 (germline): SGHTA, FQGNSA. The CDR3 is made up of 15 amino acids. V lost 5 bases to trimming and J lost 6 bases; unmatched junction nucleotides: 12. The V and J genes are TRBV7-2 and TRBJ1-2; 7 bases are a match to TRBD1. The receptor was derived from a young man with active or convalescent COVID-19. Input material: peripheral blood. CDR3: CASSPRRGRRDGYTF. As DNA, the CDR3 is TGTGCCAGCAGCCCTCGGAGGGGGCGCCGAGATGGCTACACCTTC.